This T cell receptor (beta chain) was obtained from a study of blood T cell dynamics during melanoma immunotherapy. The length of the CDR3 is 14 residues. V shed 5 bases and J shed 0 bases, with 10 bases lying between them. Germline V gene lookup returns CDR1 SGHVS and CDR2 FNYEAQ. General study points: At W3, later disease-control patients showed bifurcated PBMC repertoire changes, unlike progressors. The study could not tell melanoma-specific clones from general immune activation.

Sequencing used immunoSEQ multiplex PCR; TCRdb keeps in-frame clones, though not all of them. This repertoire shows roughly 6,000 clones, 84% found once; its top ten account for roughly 30%. The time point: week 3, after first cycle of checkpoint inhibitor. At 12 weeks after first infusion, RECIST 1.1 defined response for most patients. Prior systemic cancer therapy, immunosuppressant use and other active malignancies excluded patients. As to this clone: Its antigen remains unidentified.

Sequencing used blood, obtained from a patient treated with checkpoint blockade. The TCR sequence derives from a human donor with melanoma. Some clones in this sample may be carry-over from other donors' samples. This rearrangement joins TRBV7-6 to TRBJ1-1; D is ambiguous. Here the CDR3 DNA reads TGTGCCAGCAGCACCGCAGATATGAACACTGAAGCTTTCTTT. Protein product: CASSTADMNTEAFF.